The clone carrying this T cell receptor beta chain was picked up many times. The antigen remains undetermined. The source of the sample is a study of Graves' ophthalmopathy and Graves' hyperthyroidism. Study-wide context: Peripheral blood (taken before any treatment) was collected at initial diagnosis.

Thyroid ultrasound, orbital computed tomography, TRAb, serum thyroxine and clinical symptoms formed the basis of diagnosis. General observations from the study: The model predicted progression of ophthalmopathy with a sensitivity of about 68%, and its specificity was roughly 72%.

Amplification from RNA transcripts yielded the TCR beta CDR3 regions. Scientists carried out first-round RT-PCR using HTBI primers and then a second-round multiplex PCR. TCRdb reanalysed the multiplex PCR reads using MiXCR and keeps one entry per CDR3 protein. The sample holds 600,000 to 650,000 distinct CDR3 sequences; 20% to 25% are singletons and the top ten take around 7%. The germline V gene has CDR1 ENHRY and CDR2 SYGVKD. The CDR3 covers 13 residues. V was clipped by 6 bases and J by 4 bases, with 13 bases between them. V is TRBV10-3 and J is TRBJ2-7; D may match TRBD1 or TRBD2 (5 bases each). The source material was peripheral blood. This TCR was recovered from a woman under 30 with stable Graves' hyperthyroidism. Some clones in this sample may be carry-over from other donors' samples. The CDR3 region has the DNA TGTGCCATCAGGGGGGATAGTCCATACGAGCAGTACTTC. Its translation: CAIRGDSPYEQYF.